Listed here is a single T cell receptor (beta chain). What it binds is not known. V was pared by 4 bases and J by 4 bases, with 8 bases between. The CDR3 sequence is 12 residues long. Germline CDR1 reads ENHRY; CDR2 reads SYGVKD. These data belong to a study of T cell responses to AZD1222 COVID-19 vaccine. Study context: Second doses at about 4 or about 12 weeks were pooled.

Produced via immunoSEQ multiplex PCR; TCRdb's table is partial and in-frame only. The profile shows 90,000 to 130,000 clones, around 82% of them singletons. Study-level points and caveats: Regions 160-218 and 743-854 dominated among vaccine-associated CD4 TCRs spanning spike. White British people made up most donors, females outnumbered males, and clonal diversity was possibly underestimated.

The sequenced sample was peripheral blood, obtained on day 0 of AZD1222 vaccination. The sequence came from an adult in good health. This chain uses TRBV10-3 with TRBJ2-7; possible D gene TRBD2, 5 bases. The DNA of the CDR3 is TGTGCCATCAGTGGTAGCGATTACGAGCAGTACTTC. Protein: CAISGSDYEQYF.